Shown below are 27 T cell receptor beta chains from a single sample sequenced in a study of shared clonotypes between healthy human individuals. Produced via immunoSEQ multiplex PCR; TCRdb's table is partial and in-frame only. The data show roughly 500,000 clones, roughly 80% seen once. Sequencing input: PBMCs. The receptor set was obtained from a woman aged 40-49 years in good health. Some clones in this sample may be carry-over from other donors' samples.

The sample holds many counts of this clone. The chain links TRBV10-2 to TRBJ2-5, with TRBD2 matching over 7 bases. Germline CDR1 and CDR2: WSHSY and SAAADI. The CDR3 has 14 amino acids. J lost 5 bases, V lost 4 bases, and 7 bases had no gene match. The CDR3 protein is CASSGGRGTETQYF. CDR3 nucleotide sequence: TGCGCCAGCAGTGGCGGGAGAGGGACCGAGACCCAGTACTTC.

Worth noting for this clone: This sample also contains other DNA sequences that code for the same CDR3. In DNA, the CDR3 is TGTGCCAGCAGTTTAGGGACAGGTGTTTATGGCTACACCTTC. This translates into CASSLGTGVYGYTF. The chain combines TRBV28 with TRBJ1-2, with TRBD1 matching over 8 bases. The V segment lost 2 bases and the J segment 5 bases; nucleotides outside the gene matches: 4. Germline-derived CDR1 and CDR2 are MDHEN and SYDVKM. The CDR3 contains 14 residues.

The chain employs TRBV6-6 and TRBJ2-7; TRBD1 is a possible D gene (6 bases). The V and J ends lost 5 bases and 6 bases respectively, with 14 bases between them. CDR1 is MNHNY and CDR2 is SVGAGI in the germline V gene (reference sequence). This CDR3 is 13 amino acids long. The DNA of the CDR3 is TGTGCCAGCAGTAAAACAGGGTATGCCGAGCAGTACTTC. This sequence encodes CASSKTGYAEQYF.

In its sample, this clone was seen a few times. A far larger clone is a single base away, which makes a read error likely. Other DNA sequences in the sample encode the same CDR3. The chain uses TRBV4-1 and TRBJ1-3; 7 nucleotides match TRBD1. Germline V CDR1 and CDR2: MGHRA, YSYEKL. The CDR3 is made up of 15 amino acids. Unmatched junction bases numbered 11, after V lost 5 bases and J lost 7 bases. CDR3 sequence reads: CASSNRGLGGNTIYF. CDR3 nucleotide sequence: TGCGCCAGCAGCAACAGGGGACTTGGAGGGAACACCATATATTTT.

V and J are TRBV11-2 and TRBJ2-5; either TRBD1 or TRBD2 may supply D (6 bases each). Trimming left V 0 bases short and J 4 bases short, with 15 bases between. The CDR3 totals 16 residues. Looked up from germline, CDR1 is SGHAT and CDR2 is FQNNGV. The CDR3 nucleotides read TGTGCCAGCAGCTTAGAAGGAACGGGGGCCGGAGAGACCCAGTACTTC. It specifies CASSLEGTGAGETQYF.

This clone was observed a handful of times. The J gene is TRBJ2-3, the V gene TRBV5-1; D is tentatively TRBD1 or TRBD2 (5 bases each). The V gene lost 1 base and the J gene lost 6 bases, with 15 bases spanning the gap. The CDR3 is 15 residues long. Germline V CDR1 and CDR2: SGHRS, YFSETQ. CDR3 protein: CASSLTGRSEDTQYF. CDR3 DNA sequence: TGCGCCAGCAGCTTGACGGGACGGAGCGAGGATACGCAGTATTTT.

The rearrangement links TRBV9 to TRBJ2-5; 9 nucleotides align to TRBD1. CDR1 is SGDLS, CDR2 YYNGEE, per germline. Trimming took 3 bases from V and 2 from J; bases not matched to a gene: 5. This CDR3 spans 15 amino acids. CDR3 sequence reads: CASSAWTGEQETQYF. As DNA, the CDR3 is TGTGCCAGCAGCGCCTGGACAGGGGAACAAGAGACCCAGTACTTC. The full variable domain, in which reference TRBV9 and TRBJ2-5 provide the parts outside the CDR3, is DSGVTQTPKHLITATGQRVTLRCSPRSGDLSVYWYQQSLDQGLQFLIQYYNGEERAKGNILERFSAQQFPDLHSELNLSSLELGDSALYFCASSAWTGEQETQYFGPGTRLLVL.

On this clone: One junction end does not reproduce the germline sequence, and a read error may be involved. The chain is built from TRBV30 and TRBJ1-4; D call uncertain. The length of the CDR3 is 14 residues. CDR1 is GTSNPN, CDR2 SVGIG, per germline (reference sequence). The CDR3 sequence is CAWSVLQSNGKPFF. In DNA, the CDR3 is TGTGCCTGGAGTGTACTACAGTCTAATGGAAAACCGTTTTTT.

The chain couples TRBV29-1 to TRBJ2-2; D ambiguous. CDR1 and CDR2 (germline): SQVTM, ANQGSEA. Trimming stripped 5 bases from V and 6 bases from J, with 10 bases between. The CDR3 contains 12 residues. The CDR3 is CSVSKIPGELFF. CDR3 nucleotides: TGCAGCGTTTCGAAAATCCCCGGGGAGCTGTTTTTT.

V gene TRBV19 combines with J gene TRBJ2-2, with 9 bases fitting TRBD2. The CDR3 runs to 15 residues. J was trimmed by 5 bases and V by 5 bases; bases with no gene match: 6. Germline CDR1 reads LNHDA; CDR2 reads SQIVND (reference sequence). The CDR3 DNA is TGTGCCAGTAGTCTCTCTGCGGGAGGGACCGGGGAGCTGTTTTTT. Protein: CASSLSAGGTGELFF.

This clone was found once. J is TRBJ2-5 and V is TRBV4-1; D may correspond to TRBD1 or TRBD2 (6 bases each). V was pared by 2 bases and J by 5 bases, with 15 bases between. CDR3 length: 15 amino acids. Germline CDR1 MGHRA, CDR2 YSYEKL. CDR3 loop: CASSQKDIGGETQYF. Here the CDR3 DNA reads TGCGCCAGCAGCCAAAAGGACATAGGGGGGGAGACCCAGTACTTC.

The chain joins TRBV4-2 to TRBJ2-7; D is uncertain. CDR3 length: 15 amino acids. Germline V lookup: CDR1 LGHNA, CDR2 YNFKEQ. V was clipped by 5 bases and J by 6 bases, with 20 bases between them. The CDR3 is CASSLYYPHRCEQYF. The CDR3 region has the DNA TGTGCCAGCAGCTTGTACTACCCACACCGATGCGAGCAGTACTTC.

The CDR3 sequence is CASSLTKGREQFF. The CDR3 nucleotides are TGTGCCAGCAGCTTGACGAAGGGTCGCGAGCAGTTCTTC. V is TRBV19 and J is TRBJ2-1; D gene ambiguous. Germline CDR1 reads LNHDA; CDR2 reads SQIVND (reference sequence). Trimming removed 9 bases from V and 10 bases from J, with 19 bases in between. This CDR3 comprises 13 residues.

CDR3 protein: CASSLGAVAHEQYF. DNA of the CDR3: TGTGCCAGCAGCTTAGGGGCTGTAGCCCACGAGCAGTACTTC. The chain uses TRBV11-1 and TRBJ2-7; no firm D call. With 1 base removed from V and 5 bases from J, the gap between germline ends came to 12 bases. The CDR3 is made up of 14 amino acids. Germline lookup yields CDR1 SGHAT and CDR2 FQDESV (reference sequence).

This chain links TRBV10-3 with TRBJ2-7; D may be TRBD2 (6 bases). This CDR3 is built from 15 residues. Germline V gene lookup returns CDR1 ENHRY and CDR2 SYGVKD. V was shortened by 1 base and J by 7 bases, with 17 bases between the two germline ends. CDR3 sequence (DNA): TGTGCCATCAGTGAGTTGTCGGGAGCCCCGGGGGAGCAGTACTTC. Encoded protein: CAISELSGAPGEQYF.

The gene calls are TRBV28 and TRBJ1-5, with D hard to call. The CDR3 runs 17 residues. Germline loops: CDR1 MDHEN, CDR2 SYDVKM. Trimming removed 7 bases from V and 0 bases from J, with 19 bases in between. DNA of the CDR3: TGTGCCAGCAACCTCTCAGTGGGCAGTAATAGCAATCAGCCCCAGCATTTT. Translated, it gives CASNLSVGSNSNQPQHF.

The chain links TRBV6-5 to TRBJ2-1; the D gene is possibly TRBD2 (5 bases). This CDR3 comprises 13 residues. CDR1 MNHEY and CDR2 SVGAGI come from the germline V gene. V shed 6 bases and J shed 2 bases, with 8 bases lying between them. CDR3 bases: TGTGCCAGCAGCCAGCGGACCTACAATGAGCAGTTCTTC. It translates to CASSQRTYNEQFF.

Concerning this clone: The likely explanation is a read error, given a far larger clone one base away. The V gene is TRBV20-1, the J gene TRBJ1-2; TRBD1 might be the D (5 bases). The CDR3 runs 11 residues. CDR1 and CDR2 (germline): DFQATT, SNEGSKA (reference sequence). Trimming stripped 5 bases from V and 9 bases from J, with 13 bases between. The CDR3 DNA reads as TGCAGTGCTGGAGGGGAGCGACGCTACACCTTC. It specifies CSAGGERRYTF.

The gene calls are TRBV2 and TRBJ1-4; perhaps TRBD1 as D (5 bases). The CDR3 consists of 14 residues. Germline CDR1 is SNHLY and CDR2 is FYNNEI. Trimming removed 6 bases from V and 6 bases from J, with 14 bases in between. The DNA for the CDR3 is TGTGCCAGCAGAGCCGGGACGGGTGATGAAAAACTGTTTTTT. Its translation: CASRAGTGDEKLFF.

A remark on this clone: This sample includes further DNA sequences coding for the same CDR3. The genes are TRBV7-9 and TRBJ1-1; a possible D gene is TRBD1 (6 bases). Germline loops: CDR1 SEHNR, CDR2 FQNEAQ (reference sequence). V was shortened by 1 base and J by 5 bases, with 11 bases between the two germline ends. The CDR3 is 14 amino acids. CDR3 DNA: TGTGCCAGCAGCTTAGAGGGGGGAGGGACTGAAGCTTTCTTT. Translating it yields CASSLEGGGTEAFF.

The rearrangement uses TRBV7-9 and TRBJ2-7, with 7 nucleotides matching TRBD2. The V gene's germline CDR1 is SEHNR and CDR2 FQNEAQ (reference sequence). J was trimmed by 3 bases and V by 5 bases; bases with no gene match: 13. CDR3 length: 16 residues. CDR3 coding DNA: TGTGCCAGCAGCCACCTGGGGGGGAACTGGGGCTACGAGCAGTACTTC. It is translated as CASSHLGGNWGYEQYF.

The chain has TRBV28 and TRBJ2-7; no reliable D call. The V gene lost 8 bases and the J gene lost 0 bases, with 11 bases spanning the gap. The CDR3 is made up of 13 amino acids. CDR1 is MDHEN, CDR2 SYDVKM, per germline. Here the CDR3 DNA reads TGTGCCAGCGCCGGGTCCTTCTCCTACGAGCAGTACTTC. As protein: CASAGSFSYEQYF.

This sequence joins TRBV28 and TRBJ2-4; D is ambiguous. The germline V gene has CDR1 MDHEN and CDR2 SYDVKM. This CDR3 is built from 14 residues. Trimming pared 3 bases from V and 1 base from J, leaving 7 bases between. CDR3: CASSFFPAKNIQYF. In nucleotides, the CDR3 is TGTGCCAGCAGTTTCTTCCCTGCCAAAAACATTCAGTACTTC.

The table lists this clone with a few counts. The V gene is TRBV6-6, the J gene TRBJ2-1; 13 bases match TRBD2. The CDR3 contains 15 residues. CDR1 is MNHNY, CDR2 SVGAGI, per germline (reference sequence). Trimming took 10 bases from V and 4 from J; bases not matched to a gene: 7. CDR3 amino acids: CATSGTSGIYNEQFF. The CDR3 DNA follows: TGTGCCACCTCTGGGACTAGCGGGATTTACAATGAGCAGTTCTTC.

As DNA, the CDR3 is TGCGCCAGCAGCCCTCTAGGACAGAGCTCTGGAAACACCATATATTTT. It translates to CASSPLGQSSGNTIYF. V and J are TRBV5-1 and TRBJ1-3; possibly TRBD1 for D (6 bases). V shed 4 bases and J shed 0 bases, with 14 bases lying between them. CDR3 length equals 16 residues. The germline V gene has CDR1 SGHRS and CDR2 YFSETQ.

The V and J genes are TRBV9 and TRBJ2-3; TRBD2 aligns across 14 bases. CDR1 is SGDLS and CDR2 is YYNGEE in the germline V gene. Germline trimming cut 4 bases from V and 6 bases from J; bases unmatched to any gene: 4. CDR3 size: 15 residues. The CDR3 is CASSPRLAGGDTQYF. CDR3 DNA sequence: TGTGCCAGCAGCCCAAGACTAGCGGGGGGGGATACGCAGTATTTT. The full variable domain, its missing parts supplied by reference TRBV9 and TRBJ2-3, is DSGVTQTPKHLITATGQRVTLRCSPRSGDLSVYWYQQSLDQGLQFLIQYYNGEERAKGNILERFSAQQFPDLHSELNLSSLELGDSALYFCASSPRLAGGDTQYFGPGTRLTVL.

As for this clone: A far larger clone is one nucleotide away, so this likely arose from a read error. The V call is TRBV7-2, the J call TRBJ1-5; no clear D. The CDR3 extends over 13 amino acids. The germline gives CDR1 SGHTA, CDR2 FQGNSA. CDR3 coding DNA: TGTGCCGGCAGCTCCTATTCCAATCAGCCCCAGCATTTT. It codes for CAGSSYSNQPQHF.